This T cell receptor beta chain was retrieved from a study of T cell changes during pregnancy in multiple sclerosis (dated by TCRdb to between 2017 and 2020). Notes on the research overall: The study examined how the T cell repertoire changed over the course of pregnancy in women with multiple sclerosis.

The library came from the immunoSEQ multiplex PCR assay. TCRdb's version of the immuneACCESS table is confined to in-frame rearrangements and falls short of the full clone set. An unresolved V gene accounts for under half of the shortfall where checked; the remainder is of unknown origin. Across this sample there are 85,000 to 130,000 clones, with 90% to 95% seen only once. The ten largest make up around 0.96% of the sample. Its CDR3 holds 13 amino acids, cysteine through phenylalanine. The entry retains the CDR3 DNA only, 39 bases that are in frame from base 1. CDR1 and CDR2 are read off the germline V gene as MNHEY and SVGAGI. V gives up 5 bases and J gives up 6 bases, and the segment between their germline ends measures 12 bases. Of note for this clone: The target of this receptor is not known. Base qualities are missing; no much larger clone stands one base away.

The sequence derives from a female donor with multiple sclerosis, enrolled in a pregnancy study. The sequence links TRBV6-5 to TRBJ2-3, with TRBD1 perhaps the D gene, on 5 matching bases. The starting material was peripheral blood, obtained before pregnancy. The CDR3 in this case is CASSGQMGDTQYF. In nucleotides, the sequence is TGTGCCAGCAGTGGACAAATGGGCGATACGCAGTATTTT.